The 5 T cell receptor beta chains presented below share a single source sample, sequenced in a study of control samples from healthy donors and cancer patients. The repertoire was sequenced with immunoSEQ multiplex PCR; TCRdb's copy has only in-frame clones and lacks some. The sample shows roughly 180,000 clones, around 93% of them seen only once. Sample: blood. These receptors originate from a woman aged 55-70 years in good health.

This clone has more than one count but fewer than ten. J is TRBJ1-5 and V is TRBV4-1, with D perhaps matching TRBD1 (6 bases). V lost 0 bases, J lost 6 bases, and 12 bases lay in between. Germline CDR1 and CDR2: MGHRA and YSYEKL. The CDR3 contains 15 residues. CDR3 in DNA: TGCGCCAGCAGCCAAGATGGGGGCAGCCCTCAGCCCCAGCATTTT. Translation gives CASSQDGGSPQPQHF.

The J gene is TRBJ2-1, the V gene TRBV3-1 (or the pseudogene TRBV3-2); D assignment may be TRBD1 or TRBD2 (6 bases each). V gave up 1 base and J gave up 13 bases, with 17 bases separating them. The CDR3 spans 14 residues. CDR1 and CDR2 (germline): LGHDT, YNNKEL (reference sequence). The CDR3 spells CASSQGRAGGDQFF. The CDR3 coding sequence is TGTGCCAGCAGCCAAGGAAGGGCCGGGGGCGACCAGTTCTTC.

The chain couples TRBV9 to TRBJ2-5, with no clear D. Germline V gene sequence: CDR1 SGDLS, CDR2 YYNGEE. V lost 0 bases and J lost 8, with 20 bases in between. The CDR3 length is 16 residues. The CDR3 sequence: CASSVGSSLTHGTQYF. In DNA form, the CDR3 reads TGTGCCAGCAGCGTAGGGAGTTCGCTAACTCACGGAACCCAGTACTTC.

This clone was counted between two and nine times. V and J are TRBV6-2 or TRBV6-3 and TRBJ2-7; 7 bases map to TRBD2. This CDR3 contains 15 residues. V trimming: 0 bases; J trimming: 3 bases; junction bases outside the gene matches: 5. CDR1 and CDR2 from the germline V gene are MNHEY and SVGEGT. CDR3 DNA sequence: TGTGCCAGCAGTTACTCAGGGACTATAAACTACGAGCAGTACTTC. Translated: CASSYSGTINYEQYF.

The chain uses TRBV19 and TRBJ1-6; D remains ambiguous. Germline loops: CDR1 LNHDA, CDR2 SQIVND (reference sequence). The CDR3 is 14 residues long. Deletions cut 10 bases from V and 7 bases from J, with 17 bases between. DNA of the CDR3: TGTGCCACCGCGTTGGCCCTGACCAATTCACCCCTCCACTTT. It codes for CATALALTNSPLHF.